This entry concerns a single T cell receptor (beta chain). This clonotype was counted between two and nine times. The antigen it binds to is not known. One end of the junction fails to match germline, which may point to a read error. The 39 donors, aged roughly 6 to 95 years, were systemically healthy Caucasian individuals from Russia. Each donor gave about 9.7 milliliters of peripheral blood, drawn into EDTA-treated Vacutainer tubes. Ficoll-Paque density-gradient centrifugation was used to isolate PBMCs, with at least 6 million obtained per sample. Total RNA, at least 6 micrograms per sample, was extracted from PBMCs with Trizol reagent. For every donor, flow cytometry on a PBMC aliquot measured the percentage of naive CD45RAhigh/CD27high T cells. Receptor libraries were prepared by 5' RACE. Sequencing used an Illumina HiSeq 2500. The second PCR ran for about 6 to 12 cycles and used a J-beta primer mix along with a sample-barcoded 5' primer. A template-switch 5' adaptor carrying 12 random nucleotides introduced a unique molecular identifier onto each TCR beta cDNA molecule. Each sample yielded at least 3 million CDR3-containing paired-end reads. The Mint cDNA synthesis kit, primed by a TRBC-specific oligonucleotide, was used to synthesize first-strand cDNA from all RNA. After uracil-DNA glycosylase treatment, a first 18-cycle PCR used universal primers M1SS and BC2_uni_R on all cDNA. Processing in the source paper ran as follows. Normalization of each sample was performed by random selection of 1 million high-quality reads, each carrying a distinct molecular identifier. Reads sharing molecular identifiers were discarded rather than binned into consensus sequences. MiTCR, set to a Q25 quality threshold and the strictest error-elimination algorithm, was used for CDR3 identification, clonotype clustering and error correction. A nonparametric unseen species model with Euler transformation was used to estimate a lower bound on total TCR beta diversity. TCRdb redid the processing of the public reads, applying fastp at Q25 and MiXCR, and retained in-frame beta chains. Each CDR3 protein appears once, grouped with its most common genes and DNA. Here the V and J calls rest on TCRdb's processing, not on the authors' analysis. A total of 750,000 to 950,000 distinct CDR3 sequences appear in this sample, almost 30% of them only once. 10% of the sample is taken by the ten largest.

This entry is derived from a study of blood T cells in healthy people across ages (dated by TCRdb to 2015 to 2017). About the study as a whole: In model experiments, template switching captured about one uniquely barcoded TCR beta cDNA molecule for every two T cells. The donors were split into four age groups: young (average about 16 years), middle-aged (around 37), aged (roughly 60) and long-lived (more than 80). Using deep sequencing normalized with unique cDNA molecular identifiers, the study measured how TCR beta repertoire diversity changes with age. Using the same blood draw, the study looked at two additional independent replicas of 1 million unique cDNA reads for two donors, one aged 18 to 30 and the other aged 80 or older.

Points the paper makes about the study in general: Estimates of total diversity based on one million sequenced T cells were regarded as lower bounds and as underestimates. As age increased, observed TCR beta diversity per million T cells dropped in a roughly linear way, and a significant reduction was already evident by age 40. Bulk unsorted PBMC profiling prevented conclusive comparison of naive and antigen-experienced compartments. Compared with the aged group, more naive CD4+ T cells, fewer expanded clones and increased TCR diversity were shown by the long-lived group, suggesting age selection. Because the CMV infection status of the donors was unknown, age-related changes in expanded clonotypes may potentially have been confounded. There was a strong correlation between observed TCR beta diversity and the percentage of naive T cells measured by flow cytometry.

This same sample was also taken into another study, of T cells of mothers and their children. As the second study states: Donors were nine systemically healthy Caucasian individuals: three mothers and their six children. cDNA synthesis consumed the entire amount of extracted RNA, loaded at roughly 1.5 ug RNA in each 15 ul reaction. In the second PCR, the M1S primer introduced both the sample barcodes and 2-4 random nucleotides. Over 8.5 million TCR beta CDR3 reads came from each mother, compared with millions of reads from each child. TCR recombination output is similarly shaped by thymic selection in related and unrelated pairs, with a minor effect exerted by inherited differences. Normalized repertoire overlap was always found to be slightly, but never significantly, higher in related mother-child pairs than in unrelated mother-child pairs. No persistent microchimeric T cell clones were detected, at a sensitivity of approximately 110 clones per million clonotypes. The study used deep NGS to compare TCR beta repertoires of mothers and children, seeking features distinguishing related mother-child pairs from unrelated individuals. The mean age was roughly 40 +/- 4 years for the mothers and approximately 11 +/- 4 years for the children. After adapters were ligated using NEBNext reagents, the libraries underwent 100+100 nt paired-end sequencing on an Illumina HiSeq 2000. To prevent cross-contamination, the mother and child libraries were prepared one month apart and sequenced in separate runs. For each donor, somewhere between roughly 450,000 and 2,000,000 distinct TCR beta clonotypes were identified. Naive TCR beta clonotypes were estimated from low-frequency clonotypes matched to each donor's FACS-determined naive share, without sorting.

The specimen sequenced was blood. The TCR comes from a woman in her thirties or forties in good health.

CDR3 protein: CSAGDVGGYGYTF. The nucleotide sequence reads TGCAGTGCTGGAGATGTAGGGGGCTATGGCTACACCTTC. The sequence joins TRBV20-1 to TRBJ1-2, and the D gene may be TRBD1, 6 bases matching. CDR3 length: 13 amino acids, cysteine to phenylalanine. Only CDR3 DNA remains: 39 bases, in frame from the first base. Via the germline V gene (reference sequence), CDR1 is DFQATT and CDR2 SNEGSKA.